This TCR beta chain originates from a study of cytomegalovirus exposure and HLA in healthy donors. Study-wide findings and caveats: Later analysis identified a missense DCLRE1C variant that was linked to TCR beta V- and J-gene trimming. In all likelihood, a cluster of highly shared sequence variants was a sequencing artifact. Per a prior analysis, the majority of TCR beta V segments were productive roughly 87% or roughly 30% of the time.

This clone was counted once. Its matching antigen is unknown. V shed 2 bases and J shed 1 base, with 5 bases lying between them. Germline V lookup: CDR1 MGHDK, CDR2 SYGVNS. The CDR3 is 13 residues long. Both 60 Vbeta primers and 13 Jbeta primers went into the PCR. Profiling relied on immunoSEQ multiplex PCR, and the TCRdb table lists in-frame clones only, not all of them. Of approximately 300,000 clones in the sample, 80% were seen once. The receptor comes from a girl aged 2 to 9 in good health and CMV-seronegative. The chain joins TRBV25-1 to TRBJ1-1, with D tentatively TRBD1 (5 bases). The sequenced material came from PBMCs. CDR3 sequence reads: CASSERGNTEAFF. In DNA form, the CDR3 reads TGTGCCAGCAGTGAAAGGGGGAACACTGAAGCTTTCTTT. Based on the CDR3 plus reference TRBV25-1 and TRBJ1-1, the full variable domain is EADIYQTPRYLVIGTGKKITLECSQTMGHDKMYWYQQDPGMELHLIHYSYGVNSTEKGDLSSESTVSRIRTEHFPLTLESARPSHTSQYLCASSERGNTEAFFGQGTRLTVV.